This T cell receptor beta chain came from a study of T cells in Graves' hyperthyroidism and ophthalmopathy. Study-level points and caveats: The majority of expanded thyroid clonotypes above 0.001 also appeared in blood. Model-based prediction identified ophthalmopathy a median around 6.5 months prior to its onset.

Amplified TCR beta CDR3 regions came from RNA transcripts. The TCR CDR3 first-round RT-PCR relied on the HTBI primer set. Using its own MiXCR run on the multiplex PCR reads, TCRdb lists one record per CDR3 protein. The sample includes about 760,000 distinct CDR3 sequences, approximately 40% of them seen just once. A word on this clonotype: What it binds is not known. Since the CDR3 does not end with the conserved phenylalanine or tryptophan, this likely comes from a read error.

If no ophthalmopathy progression occurred within 18 months, Graves' hyperthyroidism was stable. Patients aged 18 to 65 had newly diagnosed hyperthyroidism of under 2 months' duration. The CDR3 length is 13 residues. Trimming removed 6 bases at V and 0 bases at J, with 8 bases between. The germline gives CDR1 DFQATT, CDR2 SNEGSKA (reference sequence). The chain employs TRBV20-1 and TRBJ2-2; D remains ambiguous. The TCR sequence derives from a woman aged 35 to 49 with Graves' hyperthyroidism. Sequences were obtained from blood. The CDR3 reads CSAPTPNTGELFL. CDR3 nucleotides: TGCAGTGCCCCGACACCGAACACCGGGGAGCTGTTTCTT.